A single sample gave rise to the 32 T cell receptor beta chains below, sequenced in a study of blood T cell repertoires in COVID-19. Sequencing used immunoSEQ multiplex PCR; TCRdb keeps in-frame clones, though not all of them. The sample carries about 110,000 clones, roughly 80% recorded once. Specimen: peripheral blood. These receptors all come from a woman aged 40 to 49 with acute or convalescent COVID-19.

The chain combines TRBV29-1 with TRBJ1-4, with D maybe TRBD1 (5 bases). This CDR3 has 12 amino acids. The V end lost 5 bases, the J end lost 8 bases, and 12 bases lay between the germline ends. The germline V gene encodes CDR1 SQVTM and CDR2 ANQGSEA. As DNA, the CDR3 is TGCAGCGTTCGGGGGATGGGGGAAAAACTGTTTTTT. Its translation is CSVRGMGEKLFF. Filled out from reference TRBV29-1 and TRBJ1-4, the complete variable domain reads SAVISQKPSRDICQRGTSLTIQCQVDSQVTMMFWYRQQPGQSLTLIATANQGSEATYESGFVIDKFPISRPNLTFSTLTVSNMSPEDSSIYLCSVRGMGEKLFFGSGTQLSVL.

The chain has TRBV7-3 and TRBJ1-2; 7 bases are shared with TRBD1. The CDR3 loop spans 13 amino acids. Unmatched junction bases numbered 7, after V lost 4 bases and J lost 8 bases. Per germline, CDR1 SGHTA and CDR2 FQGTGA. The CDR3 reads CASSSTGAQGYTF. The CDR3 DNA sequence: TGTGCCAGCAGCTCAACAGGGGCCCAGGGCTACACCTTC.

Only a few counts were recorded for this clone. The chain recombines TRBV7-2 with TRBJ2-5; 8 positions match TRBD1. The CDR3 loop spans 13 amino acids. Germline V lookup: CDR1 SGHTA, CDR2 FQGNSA. V shed 8 bases and J 5 bases; nucleotides not matched to a gene: 7. DNA for the CDR3: TGTGCCAGCGACAGGGGTTTTGGGGAGACCCAGTACTTC. Its protein product is CASDRGFGETQYF.

The genes are TRBV30 and TRBJ2-1, with D unresolved. Germline V gene sequence: CDR1 GTSNPN, CDR2 SVGIG (reference sequence). Between the trimmed V and J ends, which lost 0 bases and 13 bases, there was a span of 13 bases. The CDR3 has 12 amino acids. This CDR3 is CAWSVSESAQFF. The CDR3 DNA follows: TGTGCCTGGAGTGTATCGGAGTCGGCCCAGTTCTTC.

This clone appeared a few times. The identical CDR3 is also encoded by other nucleotide sequences in the sample. The chain has TRBV6-6 and TRBJ1-5; 9 nucleotides match TRBD1. With V trimmed by 0 bases and J by 7 bases, 4 bases remained unmatched. This CDR3 region has 15 residues. The germline V gene has CDR1 MNHNY and CDR2 SVGAGI (reference sequence). The CDR3 bases are TGTGCCAGCAGTTACTCACAGGGGGCTGGGCAGCCCCAGCATTTT. It yields the protein CASSYSQGAGQPQHF.

Only one count was recorded for this clone. The chain combines TRBV12-5 with TRBJ2-7; D is possibly TRBD2 (7 bases). CDR1 and CDR2 (germline): LGHNT, FRNRAP. Between the trimmed V and J ends, which lost 7 bases and 6 bases, there was a span of 16 bases. The CDR3 is 13 amino acids. CDR3: CASEGEGSAEQYF. Here the CDR3 DNA reads TGTGCTAGTGAGGGGGAGGGCTCGGCCGAGCAGTACTTC.

The chain has TRBV6-5 and TRBJ1-2, with 7 positions matching TRBD1. Germline assignment: CDR1 MNHEY and CDR2 SVGAGI. CDR3 size: 13 residues. With 5 bases clipped from V and 8 bases from J, the junction kept 8 bases outside the gene matches. Here the CDR3 DNA reads TGTGCCAGCAGTCTTTCGACAGGGTACGGCTACACCTTC. It encodes CASSLSTGYGYTF.

The V and J genes are TRBV7-8 and TRBJ1-6; D gene uncertain. The germline V and J ends were trimmed by 5 bases and 7 bases, with 15 bases remaining between them. CDR3 length equals 15 residues. Germline loops: CDR1 SGHVS, CDR2 FQNEAQ. CDR3 amino acids: CASSPLRERNSPLHF. In nucleotides, the CDR3 is TGTGCCAGCAGCCCATTGAGGGAGCGGAATTCACCCCTCCACTTT.

The chain combines TRBV25-1 with TRBJ1-1; D is perhaps TRBD1 (6 bases). The CDR3 spans 13 residues. Deletions cut 3 bases from V and 5 bases from J, with 10 bases between. CDR1 and CDR2 (germline): MGHDK, SYGVNS. CDR3 residues: CASSDGGGTEAFF. Written as DNA, the CDR3 is TGTGCCAGCAGTGATGGGGGCGGGACTGAAGCTTTCTTT.

This chain uses TRBV9 with TRBJ2-3; possible D gene TRBD1, 6 bases. V was shortened by 1 base and J by 5 bases, with 11 bases between the two germline ends. The CDR3 spans 14 residues. The germline V gene has CDR1 SGDLS and CDR2 YYNGEE. As DNA, the CDR3 is TGTGCCAGCAGCGTAAGTTCCAGGGGAGATACGCAGTATTTT. This encodes CASSVSSRGDTQYF.

The genes are TRBV6-5 and TRBJ2-1; 13 bases match TRBD2. The CDR3 contains 15 residues. Trimming took 6 bases from V and 3 from J; bases not matched to a gene: 2. CDR1 and CDR2 from the germline V gene are MNHEY and SVGAGI. The CDR3 sequence: CASRTSGGNYNEQFF. DNA for the CDR3: TGTGCCAGCAGGACTAGCGGGGGGAACTACAATGAGCAGTTCTTC.

The CDR3 sequence: CASSRGSGGAGDTQYF. The CDR3 DNA reads TGCGCCAGCAGCCGGGGTAGCGGGGGGGCAGGAGATACGCAGTATTTT. This rearrangement joins TRBV5-1 to TRBJ2-3; 11 positions match TRBD2. CDR1 and CDR2 (germline): SGHRS, YFSETQ. V lost 4 bases, J lost 5 bases, and 9 bases stayed unmatched. The CDR3 has 16 residues. Combining the CDR3 with reference TRBV5-1 and TRBJ2-3 gives the whole variable domain KAGVTQTPRYLIKTRGQQVTLSCSPISGHRSVSWYQQTPGQGLQFLFEYFSETQRNKGNFPGRFSGRQFSNSRSEMNVSTLELGDSALYLCASSRGSGGAGDTQYFGPGTRLTVL.

The rearrangement uses TRBV21-1 and TRBJ2-7; TRBD1, the table's D call, lacks a check against the DNA. TRBV21-1 is flagged as a pseudogene. The CDR3 is 16 residues long. CDR3 sequence: CAPRVRRDRSSYEQYF. CDR3 coding DNA: TGTGCCCCGAGAGTCCGCCGGGACAGAAGCTCCTACGAGCAGTACTTC.

This rearrangement joins TRBV4-2 to TRBJ2-3; 15 bases are shared with TRBD2. CDR1 is LGHNA, CDR2 YNFKEQ, per germline. CDR3 length: 20 amino acids. The V segment lost 3 bases and the J segment 0 bases; nucleotides outside the gene matches: 10. In nucleotides, the CDR3 is TGTGCCAGCAGCCACACCGGGACTAGCGGGGGGACACTCAGCACAGATACGCAGTATTTT. Protein product: CASSHTGTSGGTLSTDTQYF.

This chain uses TRBV4-1 with TRBJ2-7; TRBD1 aligns across 9 bases. This CDR3 contains 15 residues. The germline V gene encodes CDR1 MGHRA and CDR2 YSYEKL. J was trimmed by 3 bases and V by 2 bases; bases with no gene match: 5. For the CDR3, the DNA is TGCGCCAGCAGCCAACGACAGGGGGGAAGCTACGAGCAGTACTTC. Protein sequence: CASSQRQGGSYEQYF.

This chain joins TRBV24-1 and TRBJ1-1, with 7 bases lining up with TRBD1. The J segment lost 6 bases and the V segment lost 0 bases, leaving 6 bases of the junction unmatched. The germline V gene has CDR1 KGHDR and CDR2 SFDVKD. The CDR3 runs 15 residues. CDR3 sequence: CATSDLSRGPAEAFF. The CDR3 DNA is TGTGCCACCAGTGATTTGTCGAGGGGGCCCGCTGAAGCTTTCTTT.

The genes are TRBV6-5 and TRBJ1-4; weak D call: TRBD1 (6 bases). Germline assignment: CDR1 MNHEY and CDR2 SVGAGI. The V end was cut by 8 bases, the J end by 7 bases, with 14 bases between. This CDR3 has 13 amino acids. DNA for the CDR3: TGTGCCAGCCGCAGGGGATTCAGTGAAAAACTGTTTTTT. Its protein is CASRRGFSEKLFF.

V gene TRBV6-2 or TRBV6-3 combines with J gene TRBJ2-1; maybe TRBD2 (6 bases). The germline V gene has CDR1 MNHEY and CDR2 SVGEGT. This CDR3 is built from 14 residues. V dropped 5 bases and J dropped 4 bases, with 12 bases sitting between them. The CDR3 DNA sequence: TGTGCCAGCAGTGGGACTCTAAATTACAATGAGCAGTTCTTC. It is translated as CASSGTLNYNEQFF.

The genes are TRBV6-5 and TRBJ2-2; 8 positions agree with TRBD1. The trim removed 4 bases at V and 5 bases at J, leaving 9 bases unmatched. This CDR3 spans 16 amino acids. The germline CDR1 and CDR2 sequences are MNHEY and SVGAGI. Here the CDR3 reads CASSSVPGGGTGELFF. DNA for the CDR3: TGTGCCAGCAGTTCCGTCCCAGGGGGCGGAACCGGGGAGCTGTTTTTT.

The rearrangement uses TRBV13 and TRBJ2-1; D is perhaps TRBD1 (6 bases). CDR3 length: 13 amino acids. Trimming shortened V by 4 bases and J by 7 bases, and 11 bases separated the two germline ends. CDR1 and CDR2 (germline): PRHDT, FYEKMQ (reference sequence). CDR3 region: CASSSNRDNEQFF. The CDR3 bases are TGTGCCAGCAGCTCCAACAGGGATAATGAGCAGTTCTTC.

The gene calls are TRBV7-3 and TRBJ2-1; 8 nucleotides align to TRBD2. This CDR3 is built from 15 residues. Germline CDR1 is SGHTA and CDR2 is FQGTGA. Trimming cost V 2 bases and J 2 bases; bases outside gene matches: 2. The CDR3 DNA sequence: TGTGCCAGCAGCTTAGGCGGGAGGACCTACAATGAGCAGTTCTTC. Amino acid sequence: CASSLGGRTYNEQFF.

The rearrangement links TRBV10-2 to TRBJ2-2, with 8 bases lining up with TRBD2. V shed 10 bases, J shed 0 bases, and the junction held 7 bases outside the gene matches. The CDR3 length is 15 residues. Germline V gene data show CDR1 as WSHSY and CDR2 as SAAADI. The CDR3 DNA sequence: TGCGCCACCTACGGCGGGGGGACGAACACCGGGGAGCTGTTTTTT. It encodes CATYGGGTNTGELFF.

V and J are TRBV30 and TRBJ2-2; D might be TRBD1 (5 bases). There are 15 residues in the CDR3. Germline CDR1 is GTSNPN and CDR2 is SVGIG (reference sequence). Trimming took 3 bases from V and 3 from J, leaving 14 bases between them. CDR3 protein: CAWRSLTDYTGELFF. DNA of the CDR3: TGTGCCTGGAGATCCCTGACAGACTACACCGGGGAGCTGTTTTTT.

The V and J genes are TRBV6-5 and TRBJ2-6; tentatively, D is TRBD1 (7 bases). CDR3 length: 15 amino acids. Per germline, CDR1 MNHEY and CDR2 SVGAGI. Trimming removed 11 bases at V and 3 bases at J, with 17 bases between. CDR3 in amino acids: CAHQEGALGANVLTF. The CDR3 DNA follows: TGTGCCCACCAGGAGGGGGCGCTTGGGGCCAACGTCCTGACTTTC.

The genes are TRBV7-2 and TRBJ2-1, with TRBD2 as a possible D gene (5 bases). Germline CDR1 reads SGHTA; CDR2 reads FQGNSA. The CDR3 has 17 amino acids. V lost 7 bases, J lost 0 bases, and 19 bases lay in between. The CDR3 region has the DNA TGTGCCAGCACTACCAGGCCGGGATTAAGCTCCTACAATGAGCAGTTCTTC. The encoded protein is CASTTRPGLSSYNEQFF.

The chain links TRBV5-1 to TRBJ1-4, with no clear D. Germline V gene lookup returns CDR1 SGHRS and CDR2 YFSETQ. With 2 bases removed from V and 4 bases from J, the gap between germline ends came to 9 bases. The CDR3 loop spans 14 amino acids. CDR3 residues: CASSLSQNNEKLFF. In DNA form, the CDR3 reads TGCGCCAGCAGCTTATCTCAGAATAATGAAAAACTGTTTTTT.

The chain carries TRBV15 and TRBJ2-1, with a possible D match to TRBD2 (5 bases). Germline CDR1 is LNHNV and CDR2 is YYDKDF (reference sequence). Trimming took 0 bases from V and 6 from J, leaving 9 bases between them. The CDR3 length is 14 residues. The CDR3 sequence: CATSRDTGSNEQFF. The CDR3 nucleotides read TGTGCCACCAGCAGAGATACGGGGTCCAATGAGCAGTTCTTC.

DNA for the CDR3: TGTGCCAGCAGCCAAGTTCCCGGGGGGGCCTACGAGCAGTACTTC. The encoded protein is CASSQVPGGAYEQYF. This sequence joins TRBV3-1 (or the pseudogene TRBV3-2) and TRBJ2-7, with 8 bases aligning to TRBD2. CDR3 size: 15 residues. V trimming: 1 base; J trimming: 2 bases; junction bases outside the gene matches: 4. The germline V gene has CDR1 LGHDT and CDR2 YNNKEL (reference sequence).

The CDR3 sequence: CASSLLDRGYEQYF. Written as DNA, the CDR3 is TGTGCCAGCAGTTTACTGGACAGGGGTTACGAGCAGTACTTC. V usage is TRBV27 and J usage is TRBJ2-7; TRBD1 matches 9 bases. In germline, CDR1 is MNHEY, CDR2 SMNVEV (reference sequence). The ends lost 2 bases at V and 4 bases at J; junction bases unmatched: 3. This CDR3 contains 14 residues.

The table lists this clone with a count of one. V gene TRBV4-1 combines with J gene TRBJ1-1, with 12 positions matching TRBD1. V lost 6 bases, J lost 4 bases, and 0 bases stayed unmatched. The CDR3 extends over 13 amino acids. Per germline, CDR1 MGHRA and CDR2 YSYEKL. CDR3 amino acids: CASRGQGATEAFF. The CDR3 bases are TGCGCCAGCAGGGGACAGGGGGCCACTGAAGCTTTCTTT.

The V gene is TRBV5-4, the J gene TRBJ2-1; 8 bases match TRBD1. The CDR3 totals 16 residues. Trimming cost V 4 bases and J 0 bases; bases outside gene matches: 6. Germline CDR1 is SGHNT and CDR2 is YYREEE (reference sequence). As DNA, the CDR3 is TGTGCCAGCAGCACTAGACAGGGGAGCTCCTACAATGAGCAGTTCTTC. Translating it yields CASSTRQGSSYNEQFF. The complete variable domain, with remaining parts taken from reference TRBV5-4 and TRBJ2-1, reads ETGVTQSPTHLIKTRGQQVTLRCSSQSGHNTVSWYQQALGQGPQFIFQYYREEENGRGNFPPRFSGLQFPNYSSELNVNALELDDSALYLCASSTRQGSSYNEQFFGPGTRLTVL.

J is TRBJ1-1 and V is TRBV30; D might be TRBD1 (6 bases). CDR1 is GTSNPN, CDR2 SVGIG, per germline (reference sequence). V was clipped by 0 bases and J by 4 bases, with 9 bases between them. The CDR3 length is 13 residues. CDR3 DNA sequence: TGTGCCTGGAGTGTAGTCAGGGGCACTGAAGCTTTCTTT. This encodes CAWSVVRGTEAFF. Looking up the rest from reference TRBV30 and TRBJ1-1 gives the full variable domain: SQTIHQWPATLVQPVGSPLSLECTVEGTSNPNLYWYRQAAGRGLQLLFYSVGIGQISSEVPQNLSASRPQDRQFILSSKKLLLSDSGFYLCAWSVVRGTEAFFGQGTRLTVV.